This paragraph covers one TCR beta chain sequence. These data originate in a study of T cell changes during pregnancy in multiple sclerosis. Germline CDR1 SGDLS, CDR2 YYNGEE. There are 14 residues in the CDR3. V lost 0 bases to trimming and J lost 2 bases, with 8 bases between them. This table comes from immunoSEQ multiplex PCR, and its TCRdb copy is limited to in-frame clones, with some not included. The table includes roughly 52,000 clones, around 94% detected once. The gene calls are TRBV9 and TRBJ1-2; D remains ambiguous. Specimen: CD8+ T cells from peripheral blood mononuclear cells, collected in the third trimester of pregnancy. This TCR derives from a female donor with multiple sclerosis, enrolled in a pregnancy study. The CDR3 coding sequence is TGTGCCAGCAGCGTAGAAGCAAACAACTATGGCTACACCTTC. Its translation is CASSVEANNYGYTF.